A selection of T cell receptor beta chains follows, all from one sample in a study of CD8 T cells in Susac syndrome. MiXCR, applied by TCRdb to the immunoSEQ multiplex PCR reads, yields one record per CDR3 protein. The table has 95,000 to 150,000 distinct CDR3 sequences, approximately 96% seen once. Specimen: CD4+ T cells from PBMCs. These receptor sequences come from a human donor with Susac syndrome. Both conserved end residues are trimmed from each CDR3. Each record gives: V gene, CDR3 protein.

TRBV3-1 | ASSQDRLVSQF
TRBV29-1 | SVGGLEQF
TRBV14 | ASSRGESEKLF
TRBV23-1 | ASSQPGGNQPQH
TRBV24-1 | ATAGGSNQPQH
TRBV7-7 | ASSLDGGRTREQF
TRBV29-1 | SGSGIEIKSSYNEQF
TRBV11-1 | ASSLSLAGGYNEQF
TRBV20-1 | SARDPPLPEQF
TRBV5-1 | ASRGEWNTDTQY
TRBV5-4 | ASSWGPGGVNTEAF
TRBV15 | ATSRARAGGPDTQY
TRBV30 | AWAGEGARLRAEAF
TRBV10-3 | AIRRGDEQF
TRBV11-1 | ASSLIRGGNEQF
TRBV4-3 | ASSLEQYTEAF
TRBV7-9 | ASSLAGGDDQPQH
TRBV14 | ASSLRLNTGELF
TRBV30 | AWRSTGAKNIQY
TRBV27 | ASSLNGRLGYT
TRBV24-1 | ATGTAHNEQF
TRBV20-1 | SARDGRVEAF
TRBV25-1 | ASSEASALSYT
TRBV12-3/TRBV12-4 | ASSLLAALDEQF
TRBV29-1 | SGLSNPTSYFSEAF
TRBV20-1 | SAADREYEQY
TRBV24-1 | ATGKTGTYEQY
TRBV12-3/TRBV12-4 | ASSYPGQLGGGANVLT
TRBV7-9 | ASSGYRSEQY
TRBV27 | ASSLLLDYNEQF
TRBV20-1 | SARGGQGNNEQF
TRBV29-1 | SVGWGTGVFQPQH
TRBV30 | AWNPGVSTNEKLF
TRBV29-1 | SVGQGGGEKLF
TRBV15 | ATSRNNQPQH
TRBV5-6 | ASNHPTDPYEQY
TRBV3-1 | ASSPSSSNYGYT
TRBV29-1 | SVEPETQY
TRBV20-1 | SAYALGQPQH
TRBV7-9 | ASSSATGELF
TRBV6-2/TRBV6-3 | ASSTGDGKKTQY
TRBV2 | ASGTEFTDTQY
TRBV29-1 | SVAGSNYGYT
TRBV18 | ASSPRTSGNTGELF
TRBV28 | ASSTYSGSVIQY
TRBV5-1 | ASRRGREDSYEQY
TRBV20-1 | SAGDVLRSGGETQY
TRBV20-1 | SASEQGNSYEQY
TRBV20-1 | SARDPRGTDTQY
TRBV20-1 | SASQGLETQY
TRBV29-1 | SGTGLGGEQF
TRBV20-1 | SAVGGTEAF
TRBV2 | ASARRRDYNEQF
TRBV5-4 | ASSLLVSANSGANVLT
TRBV12-3/TRBV12-4 | ASSPNLGTEAF
TRBV14 | AYSIGNEQF
TRBV29-1 | SVRSGSGETQY
TRBV9 | ASSPERGVDTQY
TRBV9 | ASSVNANQETQY